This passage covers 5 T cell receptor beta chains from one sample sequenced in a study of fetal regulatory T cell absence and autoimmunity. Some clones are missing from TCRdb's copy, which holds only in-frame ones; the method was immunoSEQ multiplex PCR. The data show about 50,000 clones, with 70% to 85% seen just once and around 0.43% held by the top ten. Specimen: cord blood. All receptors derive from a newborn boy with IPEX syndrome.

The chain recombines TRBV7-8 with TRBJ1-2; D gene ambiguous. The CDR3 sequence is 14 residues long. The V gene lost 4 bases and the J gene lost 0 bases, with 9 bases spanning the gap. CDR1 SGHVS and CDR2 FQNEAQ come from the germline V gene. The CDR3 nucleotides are TGTGCCAGCAGCTCCCTTGCTCCTAACTATGGCTACACCTTC. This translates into CASSSLAPNYGYTF.

CDR3 sequence: CASSVAGGPYNEQFF. Here the CDR3 DNA reads TGTGCCAGCAGCGTAGCGGGGGGGCCCTACAATGAGCAGTTCTTC. The gene calls are TRBV9 and TRBJ2-1; 8 nucleotides align to TRBD2. The CDR3 runs 15 residues. V shed 0 bases, J shed 2 bases, and the junction held 1 base outside the gene matches. Germline values: CDR1 SGDLS, CDR2 YYNGEE.

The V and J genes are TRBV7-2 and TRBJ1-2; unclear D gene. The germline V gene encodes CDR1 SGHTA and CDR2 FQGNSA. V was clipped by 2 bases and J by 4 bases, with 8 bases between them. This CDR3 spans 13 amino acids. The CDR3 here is CASSLPDGYGYTF. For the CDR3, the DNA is TGTGCCAGCAGCTTACCGGACGGCTATGGCTACACCTTC.

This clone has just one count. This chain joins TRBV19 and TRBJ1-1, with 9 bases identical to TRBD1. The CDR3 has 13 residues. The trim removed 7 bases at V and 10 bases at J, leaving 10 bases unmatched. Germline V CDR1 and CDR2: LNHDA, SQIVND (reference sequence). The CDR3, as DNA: TGTGCCAGTACTTATGGGACAGGGCGAAGAGCTTTCTTT. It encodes CASTYGTGRRAFF.

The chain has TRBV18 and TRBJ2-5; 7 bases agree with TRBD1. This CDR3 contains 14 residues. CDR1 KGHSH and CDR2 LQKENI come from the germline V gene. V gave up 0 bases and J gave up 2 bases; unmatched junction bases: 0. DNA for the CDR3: TGTGCCAGCTCACCACCGGGACAGCAAGAGACCCAGTACTTC. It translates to CASSPPGQQETQYF.